These 24 T cell receptor beta chains originate from one sample sequenced in a study of T-cell memory formation after mild COVID-19. Each CDR3 protein is one row after TCRdb ran MiXCR on the 5' RACE reads. The sample consists of about 190,000 distinct CDR3 sequences, about 18% of them appearing once. The sequencing sample was made of PBMCs or a T cell subset sorted from them (not recorded which). Receptors originate from an adult woman who had mild COVID-19 (a few samples of this study predate the infection). Cell type and time point are not known.

This clonotype was seen many times. The chain couples TRBV9 to TRBJ2-7; D ambiguous. CDR1 and CDR2 from the germline V gene are SGDLS and YYNGEE. CDR3 size: 14 residues. Trimming took off 0 bases at V and 0 bases at J, with 7 bases between the two ends. The CDR3 region has the DNA TGTGCCAGCAGCGTAGGACCGAGCTCCTACGAGCAGTACTTC. Its translation is CASSVGPSSYEQYF.

This clonotype was observed a few times. The J gene is TRBJ1-1, the V gene TRBV5-1, with D perhaps TRBD1 (6 bases). The CDR3 runs to 12 residues. The V end lost 0 bases, the J end lost 11 bases, and 11 bases lay between the germline ends. The germline gives CDR1 SGHRS, CDR2 YFSETQ. CDR3 protein: CASSLEQGGAFF. In DNA, the CDR3 is TGCGCCAGCAGCTTGGAACAGGGTGGGGCTTTCTTT.

This sequence joins TRBV4-3 and TRBJ2-1; no clear D. The length of the CDR3 is 13 residues. V was clipped by 0 bases and J by 7 bases, with 7 bases between them. Germline lookup yields CDR1 LGHNA and CDR2 YSLEER. The chain's CDR3 is CASSQEAGNEQFF. In DNA, the CDR3 is TGCGCCAGCAGCCAAGAGGCCGGGAATGAGCAGTTCTTC.

The gene calls are TRBV6-6 and TRBJ2-3; 11 nucleotides align to TRBD2. Germline lookup yields CDR1 MNHNY and CDR2 SVGAGI (reference sequence). The CDR3 is 17 amino acids. The trim removed 0 bases at V and 2 bases at J, leaving 4 bases unmatched. The chain's CDR3 is CASSYSGTSGFTDTQYF. In nucleotides, the CDR3 is TGTGCCAGCAGTTACTCGGGGACTAGCGGATTCACAGATACGCAGTATTTT.

V usage is TRBV15 and J usage is TRBJ2-3, with D perhaps TRBD1 (6 bases). CDR1 is LNHNV and CDR2 is YYDKDF in the germline V gene (reference sequence). V was shortened by 5 bases and J by 2 bases, with 26 bases between the two germline ends. The CDR3 is 19 amino acids. CDR3 nucleotides: TGTGCCACCAGCCCGAGCAGGGGCTACAGTAGGGGGTACACAGATACGCAGTATTTT. Residues: CATSPSRGYSRGYTDTQYF.

In this sample, this clonotype turned up a few times. The gene calls are TRBV29-1 and TRBJ2-4; TRBD1 matches at 8 bases. The J segment lost 4 bases and the V segment lost 7 bases, leaving 6 bases of the junction unmatched. Germline values: CDR1 SQVTM, CDR2 ANQGSEA. There are 13 residues in the CDR3. CDR3 loop: CSAWDRTKNIQYF. The CDR3 region has the DNA TGCAGCGCCTGGGACAGGACTAAAAACATTCAGTACTTC. Complete variable domain (other parts from reference TRBV29-1 and TRBJ2-4): SAVISQKPSRDICQRGTSLTIQCQVDSQVTMMFWYRQQPGQSLTLIATANQGSEATYESGFVIDKFPISRPNLTFSTLTVSNMSPEDSSIYLCSAWDRTKNIQYFGAGTRLSVL.

This rearrangement joins TRBV5-1 to TRBJ1-3; no clear D. The germline V gene has CDR1 SGHRS and CDR2 YFSETQ. V dropped 0 bases and J dropped 1 base, with 8 bases sitting between them. The CDR3 runs 15 residues. CDR3 DNA sequence: TGCGCCAGCAGCTTGGCCCCCGGGTCTGGAAACACCATATATTTT. This codes for CASSLAPGSGNTIYF.

This chain uses TRBV5-5 with TRBJ2-1; D assignment may be TRBD1 or TRBD2 (6 bases each). The CDR3 is 15 amino acids. Trimming left V 4 bases short and J 1 base short, with 12 bases between. The germline gives CDR1 SGHKS, CDR2 YYEKEE (reference sequence). The CDR3 protein is CASSRGQGSYNEQFF. In DNA form, the CDR3 reads TGTGCCAGCAGCCGGGGGCAGGGGTCCTACAATGAGCAGTTCTTC. The full variable domain, rest sourced from reference TRBV5-5 and TRBJ2-1, is DAGVTQSPTHLIKTRGQQVTLRCSPISGHKSVSWYQQVLGQGPQFIFQYYEKEERGRGNFPDRFSARQFPNYSSELNVNALLLGDSALYLCASSRGQGSYNEQFFGPGTRLTVL.

This clonotype was seen ten or more times. The genes are TRBV3-1 and TRBJ2-7; TRBD1 is a possible D gene (5 bases). From germline, CDR1 is LGHDT and CDR2 YNNKEL (reference sequence). Trimming left V 3 bases short and J 5 bases short, with 8 bases between. The CDR3 contains 12 residues. The CDR3 DNA reads as TGTGCCAGCAGCCAGTCAGGGAACGAGCAGTACTTC. Translated, it gives CASSQSGNEQYF.

This clonotype came up a few times. The rearrangement joins TRBV29-1 to TRBJ2-7, with unresolved D. Trimming shortened V by 3 bases and J by 7 bases, and 25 bases separated the two germline ends. Germline V gene data show CDR1 as SQVTM and CDR2 as ANQGSEA. This CDR3 region has 16 residues. The CDR3 here is CSVEGLGLVASGEQYF. The DNA of the CDR3 is TGCAGCGTTGAGGGTCTGGGCCTAGTGGCCTCTGGGGAGCAGTACTTC.

The chain links TRBV19 to TRBJ2-1, with 10 bases identical to TRBD2. Germline lookup yields CDR1 LNHDA and CDR2 SQIVND (reference sequence). With V trimmed by 6 bases and J by 8 bases, 7 bases remained unmatched. CDR3 size: 14 residues. CDR3 DNA: TGTGCCAGTAGCTATAGCGGGAGGAGCCATGAGCAGTTCTTC. Translating it yields CASSYSGRSHEQFF. The variable domain in full, with the rest retrieved from reference TRBV19 and TRBJ2-1, is DGGITQSPKYLFRKEGQNVTLSCEQNLNHDAMYWYRQDPGQGLRLIYYSQIVNDFQKGDIAEGYSVSREKKESFPLTVTSAQKNPTAFYLCASSYSGRSHEQFFGPGTRLTVL.

This clonotype was observed a few times. The J gene is TRBJ2-3, the V gene TRBV18, with D uncertain. Trimming pared 3 bases from V and 5 bases from J, leaving 9 bases between. The CDR3 sequence is 13 residues long. Germline values: CDR1 KGHSH, CDR2 LQKENI. CDR3 DNA: TGTGCCAGCTCACCTACAATGGGAGATACGCAGTATTTT. The encoded protein is CASSPTMGDTQYF.

This clonotype occurred a few times. The gene calls are TRBV3-1 and TRBJ2-3; possibly TRBD2 for D (6 bases). The ends were cut back, 1 base at V and 7 bases at J, with 15 bases in the middle. The CDR3 loop spans 15 amino acids. Germline values: CDR1 LGHDT, CDR2 YNNKEL (reference sequence). The DNA of the CDR3 is TGTGCCAGCAGCCAAGGAGGTAGCGGAGTTCATACGCAGTATTTT. Its translation: CASSQGGSGVHTQYF.

This clonotype was counted at least ten times. The rearrangement joins TRBV29-1 to TRBJ2-7; D is possibly TRBD1 (6 bases). The V end lost 4 bases, the J end lost 9 bases, and 16 bases lay between the germline ends. Germline CDR1 SQVTM, CDR2 ANQGSEA. The CDR3 is made up of 12 amino acids. CDR3 DNA sequence: TGCAGCGTTGGAGGGGTCTCCAGGGGGCAGTACTTC. Its protein product is CSVGGVSRGQYF.

The sample holds a few counts of this clonotype. The gene calls are TRBV5-5 and TRBJ1-4, with TRBD1 matching 9 bases. This CDR3 region has 15 residues. Germline values: CDR1 SGHKS, CDR2 YYEKEE (reference sequence). V dropped 4 bases and J dropped 7; count of bases not matched to a gene: 8. CDR3: CASSGTDRGFEKLFF. The DNA for the CDR3 is TGTGCCAGCAGCGGGACGGACAGGGGTTTTGAAAAACTGTTTTTT.

V is TRBV4-2 and J is TRBJ1-1; D call uncertain. V gave up 3 bases and J gave up 1 base, with 9 bases separating them. This CDR3 contains 14 residues. Germline V gene lookup returns CDR1 LGHNA and CDR2 YNFKEQ. This CDR3 is CASSHLGSNTEAFF. CDR3 nucleotides: TGTGCCAGCAGCCACCTTGGTTCGAACACTGAAGCTTTCTTT.

V usage is TRBV7-3 and J usage is TRBJ1-1, with 7 positions matching TRBD1. CDR3 length equals 12 residues. The ends lost 5 bases at V and 6 bases at J; junction bases unmatched: 3. The germline V gene has CDR1 SGHTA and CDR2 FQGTGA. Here the CDR3 reads CASSAGGAEAFF. The CDR3 DNA reads TGTGCCAGCAGCGCAGGGGGGGCTGAAGCTTTCTTT.

The rearrangement links TRBV3-1 to TRBJ2-5; 9 nucleotides line up with TRBD2. The trim removed 1 base at V and 5 bases at J, leaving 5 bases unmatched. CDR3 size: 15 residues. The germline V gene has CDR1 LGHDT and CDR2 YNNKEL (reference sequence). The CDR3 DNA reads TGTGCCAGCAGCCAAGTCCGGACTAGCGTCGAGACCCAGTACTTC. Its protein product is CASSQVRTSVETQYF.

This clonotype was detected ten times or more. This chain uses TRBV7-3 with TRBJ2-5; 10 bases fit TRBD2. CDR1 is SGHTA, CDR2 FQGTGA, per germline. The CDR3 loop spans 17 amino acids. J was trimmed by 4 bases and V by 5 bases; bases with no gene match: 13. CDR3 sequence reads: CASSPNPPQREGETQYF. DNA for the CDR3: TGTGCCAGCAGCCCCAACCCTCCGCAGCGGGAGGGAGAGACCCAGTACTTC.

The chain employs TRBV12-3 or TRBV12-4 and TRBJ1-3, with D possibly matching TRBD1 (5 bases). The V gene lost 3 bases and the J gene lost 4 bases, with 13 bases spanning the gap. The CDR3 consists of 15 residues. CDR3 in amino acids: CASSFAGLWGNTIYF. As DNA, the CDR3 is TGTGCCAGCAGTTTTGCAGGGCTATGGGGAAACACCATATATTTT.

This clonotype was counted between two and nine times. The rearrangement links TRBV7-2 to TRBJ1-6, with 7 bases matching TRBD1. Germline-derived CDR1 and CDR2 are SGHTA and FQGNSA. Trimming took 0 bases from V and 8 from J; bases not matched to a gene: 4. This CDR3 is built from 15 residues. Here the CDR3 reads CASSLAGTEDSPLHF. CDR3 DNA sequence: TGTGCCAGCAGCTTAGCGGGGACAGAAGATTCACCCCTCCACTTT.

The chain links TRBV9 to TRBJ2-4; D unresolved. CDR3 length: 15 amino acids. Germline CDR1 reads SGDLS; CDR2 reads YYNGEE. The V end was cut by 4 bases, the J end by 5 bases, with 16 bases between. The CDR3 is CASSPQGSLQNIQYF. The CDR3 DNA is TGTGCCAGCAGCCCCCAAGGTAGCTTGCAAAACATTCAGTACTTC.

This clonotype was seen a few times. The V gene is TRBV7-9, the J gene TRBJ1-4; D possibly corresponds to TRBD1 (5 bases). The CDR3 contains 15 residues. Germline CDR1 reads SEHNR; CDR2 reads FQNEAQ (reference sequence). V was cut by 4 bases and J by 11 bases, with 20 bases left in between. As DNA, the CDR3 is TGTGCCAGCAGCTCCCGTTCAGGGAAAAGCCCGAAACTGTTTTTT. Translating it yields CASSSRSGKSPKLFF.

This clonotype has a handful of counts. CDR3 coding DNA: TGCGCCAGCAGCAGGGGACAGGCCCTCCAAGAGACCCAGTACTTC. This encodes CASSRGQALQETQYF. V and J are TRBV5-1 and TRBJ2-5, with 8 positions matching TRBD1. CDR1 and CDR2 from the germline V gene are SGHRS and YFSETQ. J gave up 1 base and V 4 bases, and 6 bases lay outside the gene matches. CDR3 length: 15 amino acids. The whole variable domain, filled in from reference TRBV5-1 and TRBJ2-5, reads KAGVTQTPRYLIKTRGQQVTLSCSPISGHRSVSWYQQTPGQGLQFLFEYFSETQRNKGNFPGRFSGRQFSNSRSEMNVSTLELGDSALYLCASSRGQALQETQYFGPGTRLLVL.